Listed below are T cell receptor beta chains from one sample, sequenced in a study of shared clonotypes between healthy human individuals. This table comes from immunoSEQ multiplex PCR, and its TCRdb copy is limited to in-frame clones, with some not included. The sample carries a few million clones, just over 90% recorded once. Material for sequencing was naive CD4+ T cells from PBMCs. The receptors derive from a young man in good health. Some clones in this sample may be carry-over from other donors' samples. Each CDR3 is given with its conserved first and last residue. The D gene is left open where the match is weak.

j_call v_call d_call cdr3_aa
TRBJ2-1 TRBV2 NA CASVLARSYNEQFF
TRBJ1-1 TRBV27 NA CASQEGWRVNTEAFF
TRBJ2-7 TRBV7-2 TRBD2 CASSLDGRERGSYEQYF
TRBJ2-1 TRBV11-2 NA CASSLFNEQFF
TRBJ2-7 TRBV2 NA CASSRGGYEQYF
TRBJ2-2 TRBV15 NA CATSRDAWGPNTGELFF
TRBJ2-5 TRBV5-1 TRBD2 CASSFGTSGIFKETQYF
TRBJ1-2 TRBV6-5 NA CASSYSRHFYGYTF
TRBJ2-7 TRBV5-1 TRBD1 CASSEIRGRDPYEQYF
TRBJ2-2 TRBV4-1 TRBD2 CASRHGLAANTGELFF
TRBJ1-2 TRBV29-1 NA CSVGHLDYGYTF
TRBJ2-7 TRBV19 NA CASRPFLSVGEQYF
TRBJ2-3 TRBV2 TRBD2 CASMSGKSTDTQYF
TRBJ2-1 TRBV29-1 NA CSVESTAYNEQFF
TRBJ1-1 TRBV30 NA CAWRVAPNTEAFF
TRBJ1-5 TRBV28 NA CASLGGNQPQHF
TRBJ2-1 TRBV4-3 NA CASSQEYVAGNYNEQFF
TRBJ2-1 TRBV2 NA CASSWGGNEQFF
TRBJ1-4 TRBV27 NA CASSPGRAWGNEKLFF
TRBJ2-5 TRBV28 NA CASNSRSYNQETQYF
TRBJ2-7 TRBV18 NA CASSPQVGHSYEQYF
TRBJ2-1 TRBV10-1 TRBD1 CASSESKAAQLRTGPYNEQFF
TRBJ2-1 TRBV7-3 TRBD1 CASSLGQGVHNEQFF
TRBJ1-4 TRBV15 NA CATSGRTNEKLFF
TRBJ2-2 TRBV28 TRBD1 CASSLARTGTGELFF
TRBJ1-4 TRBV28 TRBD1 CASSPAAGTGGGKLFF
TRBJ1-1 TRBV5-1 TRBD1 CASSSWRDRNTEAFF
NA TRBV10-1 TRBD1 CASSESWQGASSEQYF
TRBJ2-2 TRBV19 NA CASRRGENTGELFF
TRBJ1-4 TRBV6-1 NA CASSGGGLGEKLFF
TRBJ2-5 TRBV7-9 NA CASSKDERETQYF
TRBJ1-1 TRBV5-1 NA CASSLMGAQNTEAFF
TRBJ2-1 TRBV7-3 NA CASSSSGTVTYNEQFF
TRBJ2-7 TRBV7-2 NA CASSRNQGGVEQYF
TRBJ2-7 TRBV6-5 NA CASSYSALALSYEQYF
TRBJ1-2 TRBV2 NA CASREGPGTNYGYTF